This TCR beta chain was recovered during a study of early T cells in non-severe SARS-CoV-2 infection. TCRdb used MiXCR to reprocess the 5' RACE reads, holding one entry per CDR3 protein. The sample has about 83,000 distinct CDR3 sequences, about 9.4% seen once. This clonotype was counted a few times. Mismatch with germline at one junction end may stem from a read error. The CDR3 has 16 residues. Germline V gene sequence: CDR1 PRHDT, CDR2 FYEKMQ (reference sequence). Sequencing used whole blood, obtained at baseline. The clonotype originates from an adult who was a healthcare worker with PCR-confirmed SARS-CoV-2 infection or an uninfected control (not recorded which). V gene TRBV13 combines with J gene TRBJ1-5, with 8 bases lining up with TRBD1. CDR3: CASSLGQGSVNQPQHF. CDR3 sequence (DNA): TGTGCCAGCAGCCTAGGACAGGGCAGTGTCAATCAGCCCCAGCATTTT.